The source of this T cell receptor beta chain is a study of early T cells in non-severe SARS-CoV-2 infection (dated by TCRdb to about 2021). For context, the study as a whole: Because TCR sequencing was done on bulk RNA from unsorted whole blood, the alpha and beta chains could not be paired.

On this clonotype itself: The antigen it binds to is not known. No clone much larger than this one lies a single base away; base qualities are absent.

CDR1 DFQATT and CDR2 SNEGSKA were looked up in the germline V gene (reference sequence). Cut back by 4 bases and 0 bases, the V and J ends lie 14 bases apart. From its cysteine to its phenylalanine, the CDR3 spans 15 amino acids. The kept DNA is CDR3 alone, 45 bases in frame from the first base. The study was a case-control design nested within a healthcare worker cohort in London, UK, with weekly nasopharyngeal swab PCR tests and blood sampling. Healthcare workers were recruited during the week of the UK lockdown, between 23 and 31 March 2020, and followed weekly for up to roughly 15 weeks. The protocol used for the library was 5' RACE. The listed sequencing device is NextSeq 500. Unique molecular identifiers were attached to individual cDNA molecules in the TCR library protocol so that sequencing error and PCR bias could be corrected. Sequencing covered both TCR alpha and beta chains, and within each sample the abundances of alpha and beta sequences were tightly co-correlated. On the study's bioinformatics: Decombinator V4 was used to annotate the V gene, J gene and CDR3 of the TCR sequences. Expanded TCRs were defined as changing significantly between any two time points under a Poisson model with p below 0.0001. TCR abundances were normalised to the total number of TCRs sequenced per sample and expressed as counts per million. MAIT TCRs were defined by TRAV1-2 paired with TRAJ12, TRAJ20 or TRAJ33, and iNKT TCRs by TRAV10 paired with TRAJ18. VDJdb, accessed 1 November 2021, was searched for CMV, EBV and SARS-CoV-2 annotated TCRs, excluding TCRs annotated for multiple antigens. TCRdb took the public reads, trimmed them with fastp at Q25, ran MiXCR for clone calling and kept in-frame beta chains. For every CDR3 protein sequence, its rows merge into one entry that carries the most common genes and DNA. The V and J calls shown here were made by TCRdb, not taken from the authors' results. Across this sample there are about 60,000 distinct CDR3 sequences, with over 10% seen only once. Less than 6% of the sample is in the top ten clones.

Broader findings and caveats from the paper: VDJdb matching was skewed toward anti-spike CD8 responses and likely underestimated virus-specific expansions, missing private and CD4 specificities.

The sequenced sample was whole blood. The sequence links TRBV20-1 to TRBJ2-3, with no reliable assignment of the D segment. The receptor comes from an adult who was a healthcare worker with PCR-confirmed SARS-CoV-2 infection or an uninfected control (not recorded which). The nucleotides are TGCAGTGCTACCGGCGGCGTCACTAGCACAGATACGCAGTATTTT. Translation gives CSATGGVTSTDTQYF.